These 16 T cell receptor beta chains share one sample of origin, sequenced in a study of blood T cell repertoires in COVID-19 (dated by TCRdb to 2018 to 2021). Libraries were prepared through the immunoSEQ multiplex PCR assay. TCRdb took over this immuneACCESS table, retaining in-frame rearrangements with V and J assigned. Such tables are incomplete; in checked studies, under half of the missing clones stem from an unresolved V gene, and the remainder is unexplained. Counted in this sample were around 60,000 clones; 86% of them appeared once. The biggest ten clones account for 1% to 1.5% of the sample. Sequenced sample: peripheral blood. The receptors stem from a woman over 75 with acute or convalescent COVID-19.

CDR3 DNA sequence: TGTGCCATCAGTGAGTGGTCTAGCGGGAATGGGAACAATGAGCAGTTCTTC. Protein sequence: CAISEWSSGNGNNEQFF. This chain links TRBV10-3 with TRBJ2-1; TRBD2 matches 9 bases. V lost 1 base to trimming and J lost 5 bases; unmatched junction nucleotides: 9. CDR1 is ENHRY and CDR2 is SYGVKD in the germline V gene. This CDR3 comprises 17 residues.

The genes are TRBV5-1 and TRBJ1-1, with a tentative D call TRBD1 (5 bases). Germline CDR1 SGHRS, CDR2 YFSETQ. This CDR3 is built from 14 residues. The V end lost 3 bases, the J end lost 1 base, and 10 bases lay between the germline ends. The CDR3 here is CASSSGHQNTEAFF. In DNA, the CDR3 is TGCGCCAGCAGCTCCGGACACCAGAACACTGAAGCTTTCTTT.

The genes are TRBV4-1 and TRBJ1-2; D not resolved. Trimming removed 1 base at V and 7 bases at J, with 16 bases between. The CDR3 has 15 amino acids. Per germline, CDR1 MGHRA and CDR2 YSYEKL. CDR3 DNA: TGCGCCAGCAGCCAAGGGGCGCCCCGTTATGTTGGCTACACCTTC. Translating gives CASSQGAPRYVGYTF.

J is TRBJ2-5 and V is TRBV7-9, with 7 bases identical to TRBD2. The CDR3 covers 14 residues. The germline gives CDR1 SEHNR, CDR2 FQNEAQ (reference sequence). Unmatched junction bases numbered 9, after V lost 5 bases and J lost 6 bases. The CDR3 DNA reads as TGTGCCAGCAGCCGTTGGGAGGGAGCCCAGACCCAGTACTTC. Protein sequence: CASSRWEGAQTQYF.

The chain combines TRBV20-1 with TRBJ1-2; D remains unclear. The V and J ends lost 8 bases and 3 bases respectively, with 10 bases between them. Germline CDR1 reads DFQATT; CDR2 reads SNEGSKA (reference sequence). The CDR3 contains 11 residues. Written as DNA, the CDR3 is TGCAGTAGCGGCGGCTACTATGGCTACACCTTC. Amino acid sequence: CSSGGYYGYTF.

This clone was detected only a few times. This chain uses TRBV10-1 with TRBJ2-7, with 10 nucleotides matching TRBD2. The CDR3 is 16 amino acids. V trimming: 5 bases; J trimming: 2 bases; junction bases outside the gene matches: 9. Germline-derived CDR1 and CDR2 are WNHNN and SYGVQD (reference sequence). In DNA, the CDR3 is TGCGCCAGCAGTAAGAAGCGGGGGGGGATCGCCTACGAGCAGTACTTC. Protein sequence: CASSKKRGGIAYEQYF.

The chain is built from TRBV19 and TRBJ1-1; possible D gene TRBD1, 6 bases. CDR3 size: 15 residues. V dropped 1 base and J dropped 11 bases, with 20 bases sitting between them. CDR1 and CDR2 from the germline V gene are LNHDA and SQIVND (reference sequence). The CDR3: CASSIVGGAEYGAFF. CDR3 nucleotide sequence: TGTGCCAGTAGTATAGTTGGGGGCGCCGAGTATGGGGCTTTCTTT.

The chain combines TRBV5-1 with TRBJ2-3; the match to TRBD1 covers 10 bases. The CDR3 contains 16 residues. Unmatched junction bases numbered 6, after V lost 0 bases and J lost 5 bases. Germline V CDR1 and CDR2: SGHRS, YFSETQ. The CDR3 region is CASSLAGTGVGDTQYF. DNA of the CDR3: TGCGCCAGCAGCTTGGCCGGGACAGGGGTGGGAGATACGCAGTATTTT. Full variable domain (remainder filled in from reference TRBV5-1 and TRBJ2-3): KAGVTQTPRYLIKTRGQQVTLSCSPISGHRSVSWYQQTPGQGLQFLFEYFSETQRNKGNFPGRFSGRQFSNSRSEMNVSTLELGDSALYLCASSLAGTGVGDTQYFGPGTRLTVL.

J is TRBJ1-3 and V is TRBV7-2; TRBD1 is a possible D gene (6 bases). The V and J ends lost 5 bases and 8 bases respectively, with 16 bases between them. In germline, CDR1 is SGHTA, CDR2 FQGNSA. The CDR3 runs to 14 residues. CDR3 nucleotide sequence: TGTGCCAGCAGCCAGCAGGGGCTTTTTGACACCATATATTTT. Translation: CASSQQGLFDTIYF. Variable domain in full (rest from reference TRBV7-2 and TRBJ1-3): GAGVSQSPSNKVTEKGKDVELRCDPISGHTALYWYRQSLGQGLEFLIYFQGNSAPDKSGLPSDRFSAERTGGSVSTLTIQRTQQEDSAVYLCASSQQGLFDTIYFGEGSWLTVV.

In its sample, this clone was seen a few times. The chain has TRBV30 and TRBJ1-1, with D unclear. V lost 5 bases, J lost 3 bases, and 16 bases lay in between. CDR1 and CDR2 from the germline V gene are GTSNPN and SVGIG (reference sequence). The CDR3 is made up of 14 amino acids. CDR3 protein: CAWVPTRRYTEAFF. CDR3 DNA sequence: TGTGCCTGGGTCCCGACCAGGAGGTACACTGAAGCTTTCTTT.

J is TRBJ2-3 and V is TRBV13, with 14 bases identical to TRBD2. Germline V gene sequence: CDR1 PRHDT, CDR2 FYEKMQ (reference sequence). V shed 5 bases and J 14 bases; nucleotides not matched to a gene: 9. CDR3 length: 14 amino acids. The chain's CDR3 is CASSISTGTSGGYF. The CDR3 DNA sequence: TGTGCCAGCAGCATCTCGACCGGGACTAGCGGGGGGTATTTT.

V and J are TRBV18 and TRBJ2-7; the D gene is possibly TRBD1 (6 bases). The CDR3 length is 13 residues. The ends were cut back, 4 bases at V and 3 bases at J, with 10 bases in the middle. The germline V gene encodes CDR1 KGHSH and CDR2 LQKENI. The CDR3: CASSRDTDYEQYF. CDR3 bases: TGTGCCAGCTCACGGGACACCGACTACGAGCAGTACTTC.

This clone occurred once. The rearrangement uses TRBV6-6 and TRBJ2-4, with TRBD2 as a possible D gene (5 bases). Germline assignment: CDR1 MNHNY and CDR2 SVGAGI (reference sequence). The CDR3 has 15 amino acids. The V gene lost 5 bases and the J gene lost 2 bases, with 13 bases spanning the gap. The CDR3 DNA sequence: TGTGCCAGCAGTAAAAGCCGGGAACCCAAAAACATTCAGTACTTC. This gives the protein CASSKSREPKNIQYF.

The rearrangement joins TRBV7-9 to TRBJ2-5, with 8 positions matching TRBD2. The J segment lost 2 bases and the V segment lost 8 bases, leaving 10 bases of the junction unmatched. CDR3 size: 15 residues. The germline gives CDR1 SEHNR, CDR2 FQNEAQ (reference sequence). CDR3 DNA sequence: TGTGCCAGCTCTAAGGAACTAGCGGCTCAAGAGACCCAGTACTTC. Protein sequence: CASSKELAAQETQYF.

The chain uses TRBV19 and TRBJ1-5; 9 bases map to TRBD1. CDR1 and CDR2 from the germline V gene are LNHDA and SQIVND (reference sequence). This CDR3 is 14 amino acids long. The J segment lost 4 bases and the V segment lost 5 bases, leaving 3 bases of the junction unmatched. The CDR3 loop is CASSGQGTNQPQHF. In nucleotides, the CDR3 is TGTGCCAGTAGTGGACAGGGGACGAATCAGCCCCAGCATTTT.

V usage is TRBV30 and J usage is TRBJ2-3; 9 positions agree with TRBD2. The CDR3 length is 14 residues. Germline V gives CDR1 GTSNPN, CDR2 SVGIG (reference sequence). J was trimmed by 3 bases and V by 5 bases; bases with no gene match: 6. Written as DNA, the CDR3 is TGTGCCTGGGGCCCGGGACTAGCAACAGATACGCAGTATTTT. This sequence encodes CAWGPGLATDTQYF.